Below, one T cell receptor beta chain is given with its context. The specificity of this receptor is unknown. One junction end disagrees with the germline gene, perhaps due to a read error. These data are taken from a study of identical twins listed by TCRdb under 2016. Describing the broader study: The study deep-sequenced TCR alpha and beta repertoires from monozygotic twins, unrelated adults of various ages and cord blood to test whether fetal clonotypes persist. To rule out contamination, replicate twin experiments were performed at different times with different library preparation protocols. Overall results and qualifications from the work: Out-of-frame TCR alpha sequences shared between twins showed an excess of low generation-probability sequences compared with coincidental sharing between unrelated individuals. Recombination models systematically underestimated out-of-frame TCR alpha sharing in monozygotic twins but agreed with sharing between unrelated individuals. Fewer insertions were carried by abundant cord blood beta clonotypes, a similar but weaker trend appeared in young adult naive repertoires, and no such trend appeared in memory repertoires. Because the same donors could not be followed over many years, the conclusions depended on cross-sectional statistical analysis. Zero-insertion analyses could be partly confounded by invariant T cells such as MAIT and iNKT, although diverse VJ usage argued against such confounding for most clonotypes. The excess sharing between twins in beta out-of-frame sequences was weaker because fewer shared sequences reduced the signal-to-noise ratio.

Every donor in the study was a healthy Caucasian. Based on the germline V gene, the CDR1 and CDR2 sequences are SGHTA and FQGNSA. Reading from cysteine to phenylalanine, the CDR3 counts 15 amino acids. Just the 45-base CDR3 DNA is kept, in frame starting at base 1. Receptor amplification or capture employed 5' RACE. The sequencing machine was an Illumina HiSeq 2000. A universal primer binding site was added through template switching, and the final cDNA carried a unique molecular identifier so that TCR cDNA molecules could be counted accurately. Specific primers in the conserved constant-segment region were used to synthesize first-strand cDNA for the TCR alpha and beta chains. Each cDNA library was double barcoded, with a SMART-Mk sample barcode plus Illumina barcodes, to control for contamination. Two successive PCR steps introduced TruSeq adapter sequences along with Illumina sample barcodes. The Illumina HiSeq platform was used with custom primers to sequence TCR alpha and beta cDNA libraries. In the paper's pipeline: MiGEC processed the raw reads to extract unique molecular identifiers, while MiXCR was used to determine the CDR3 positions. For each individual, recombination models were inferred using an EM algorithm with the repgenHMM and IGoR tools. Shared clonotype analysis was performed with the tcR package in R, normalizing sharing by the product of cloneset sizes. Out-of-frame nonproductive sequences were analyzed to study raw recombination free of thymic and clonal selection effects. The public reads were run again by TCRdb, first through fastp at Q25 and then through MiXCR, and only productive beta chains were kept. Each CDR3 protein appears once, grouped with its most common genes and DNA. The V and J calls here are based on TCRdb, not the publication. This sample holds around 1.7 million distinct CDR3 sequences; under 35% were observed only once. The leading ten clones occupy roughly 0.3% of the sample.

The sequenced sample was cord blood. The chain is assembled from TRBV7-2 and TRBJ2-1; TRBD2 agrees with 10 junctional bases. The TCR sequence derives from a newborn girl in good health. The CDR3: CAGSLGLAAYNEQFF. Here is the DNA: TGTGCCGGCAGCTTAGGACTAGCGGCTTACAATGAGCAGTTCTTC.